These T cell receptor beta chains were read from a single sample in a study of cytomegalovirus exposure and HLA in healthy donors. Method: immunoSEQ multiplex PCR; TCRdb's copy keeps in-frame clones and lacks some. The data hold tens of thousands of clones, with approximately 69% observed a single time. Sequencing was carried out using PBMCs. The receptors were gathered from a woman aged 50 to 60 in good health and CMV-seropositive. Both conserved end residues are part of each CDR3. D genes are given only for firm matches. Rows may omit the clone size; those that give it use once, few, many or a size class.

clone size: -; D gene: -; J gene: TRBJ1-1; V gene: TRBV2; CDR3 DNA: TGTGCCAGCAGGACAGATCAAAACACTGAAGCTTTCTTT; CDR3 protein: CASRTDQNTEAFF
clone size: -; D gene: -; J gene: TRBJ2-3; V gene: TRBV27; CDR3 DNA: TGTGCCAGCAGTCCCGGCACAGATACGCAGTATTTT; CDR3 protein: CASSPGTDTQYF
clone size: few; D gene: TRBD1; J gene: TRBJ2-1; V gene: TRBV4-1; CDR3 DNA: TGCGCCAGCAGCCACGGGACAGGGAGAGAGCAGTTCTTC; CDR3 protein: CASSHGTGREQFF
clone size: -; D gene: -; J gene: TRBJ2-1; V gene: TRBV9; CDR3 DNA: TGTGCCAGCAGCTTCTCAGGAGGCGTTGAGCAGTTCTTC; CDR3 protein: CASSFSGGVEQFF
clone size: -; D gene: TRBD1; J gene: TRBJ1-2; V gene: TRBV2; CDR3 DNA: TGTGCCAGCAGGGCGGGACAGGATTCGGGTGGCTACACCTTC; CDR3 protein: CASRAGQDSGGYTF
clone size: -; D gene: -; J gene: TRBJ2-1; V gene: TRBV5-1; CDR3 DNA: TGCGCCAGCAGCTTGGGGACTGATTACGACAATGAGCAGTTCTTC; CDR3 protein: CASSLGTDYDNEQFF
clone size: few; D gene: TRBD2; J gene: TRBJ2-3; V gene: TRBV10-3; CDR3 DNA: TGTGCCTCGAAGATAGCGGGGGCCACTAGCACAGATACGCAGTATTTT; CDR3 protein: CASKIAGATSTDTQYF
clone size: few; D gene: -; J gene: TRBJ1-1; V gene: TRBV7-3; CDR3 DNA: TGTGCCAGCAGCCCAGACAGAAGGACTGAAGCTTTCTTT; CDR3 protein: CASSPDRRTEAFF
clone size: -; D gene: -; J gene: TRBJ2-3; V gene: TRBV2; CDR3 DNA: TGTGCCAGCAGTGGAGTGGATACGCAGTATTTT; CDR3 protein: CASSGVDTQYF
clone size: once; D gene: TRBD2; J gene: TRBJ2-1; V gene: TRBV6-5; CDR3 DNA: TGTGCCAGCAGCCCCGGGACTACGACCGTCGATGAGCAGTTCTTC; CDR3 protein: CASSPGTTTVDEQFF
clone size: -; D gene: -; J gene: TRBJ1-5; V gene: TRBV9; CDR3 DNA: TGTGCCAGCAGCGTCGGGGAGCTCAATCAGCCCCAGCATTTT; CDR3 protein: CASSVGELNQPQHF
clone size: -; D gene: TRBD1; J gene: TRBJ2-5; V gene: TRBV5-1; CDR3 DNA: TGCGCCAGCAGCCCTGGACAGGGCGAGACCCAGTACTTC; CDR3 protein: CASSPGQGETQYF
clone size: -; D gene: -; J gene: TRBJ1-3; V gene: TRBV4-2; CDR3 DNA: TGTGCCAGCAGCCAAGAATGGGGCGACACCATATATTTT; CDR3 protein: CASSQEWGDTIYF
clone size: few; D gene: TRBD1; J gene: TRBJ1-5; V gene: TRBV12-5; CDR3 DNA: TGTGCTAGTGCCACGGGACAGGGCCCAAATCAGCCCCAGCATTTT; CDR3 protein: CASATGQGPNQPQHF
clone size: few; D gene: -; J gene: TRBJ2-7; V gene: TRBV6-1; CDR3 DNA: TGTGCCAGCAGTGAAGCCCTTAACGAACTCTACGAGCAGTACTTC; CDR3 protein: CASSEALNELYEQYF
clone size: few; D gene: TRBD1; J gene: TRBJ1-2; V gene: TRBV5-1; CDR3 DNA: TGCGCCAGCAGCTTGGGTGAGGGGGCGAAGTACTATGGCTACACCTTC; CDR3 protein: CASSLGEGAKYYGYTF
clone size: few; D gene: TRBD1; J gene: TRBJ1-4; V gene: TRBV6-1; CDR3 DNA: TGTGCCAGCAGTGAAGCGGGACAGGGGGATGAAAAACTGTTTTTT; CDR3 protein: CASSEAGQGDEKLFF
clone size: -; D gene: TRBD1; J gene: TRBJ1-4; V gene: TRBV5-8; CDR3 DNA: TGTGCCAGCAGCTTGAGCCCAGGGGGCGATGAAAAACTGTTTTTT; CDR3 protein: CASSLSPGGDEKLFF
clone size: -; D gene: TRBD2; J gene: TRBJ2-2; V gene: TRBV7-9; CDR3 DNA: TGTGCCAGCAGTCAACAAGCGGGGATGAACACCGGGGAGCTGTTTTTT; CDR3 protein: CASSQQAGMNTGELFF
clone size: -; D gene: TRBD1; J gene: TRBJ2-2; V gene: TRBV9; CDR3 DNA: TGTGCCAGCAGCGTAGCTCCCCCGACAGGGTCCACCGGGGAGCTGTTTTTT; CDR3 protein: CASSVAPPTGSTGELFF
clone size: -; D gene: TRBD1; J gene: TRBJ2-7; V gene: TRBV2; CDR3 DNA: TGTGCCAGCAGCCGGGACAGGGAAATCTACGAGCAGTACTTC; CDR3 protein: CASSRDREIYEQYF
clone size: -; D gene: -; J gene: TRBJ1-1; V gene: TRBV11-1; CDR3 DNA: TGTGCCAGCAGCCGAGTCACTGAAGCTTTCTTT; CDR3 protein: CASSRVTEAFF
clone size: -; D gene: -; J gene: TRBJ1-1; V gene: TRBV18; CDR3 DNA: TGTGCCAGCTCACCACCCTTCGGGGGGGGAGACACTGAAGCTTTCTTT; CDR3 protein: CASSPPFGGGDTEAFF
clone size: few; D gene: -; J gene: TRBJ2-7; V gene: TRBV28; CDR3 DNA: TGTGCCAGCAGTTTTGCGGACGAGCAGTACTTC; CDR3 protein: CASSFADEQYF
clone size: -; D gene: TRBD1; J gene: TRBJ1-5; V gene: TRBV5-1; CDR3 DNA: TGCGCCAGCAGTCCCACAGGGGGGAGCAATCAGCCCCAGCATTTT; CDR3 protein: CASSPTGGSNQPQHF
clone size: many; D gene: -; J gene: TRBJ1-3; V gene: TRBV19; CDR3 DNA: TGTGCCAGTAGTCCCGGACAGCTCTCTGGAAACACCATATATTTT; CDR3 protein: CASSPGQLSGNTIYF
clone size: -; D gene: -; J gene: TRBJ1-1; V gene: TRBV25-1; CDR3 DNA: TGTGCCAGCATTAGGGCGGGGGGCACTGAAGCTTTCTTT; CDR3 protein: CASIRAGGTEAFF
clone size: -; D gene: -; J gene: TRBJ1-4; V gene: TRBV5-6; CDR3 DNA: TGTGCCAGCAGCTTGCAAGGCTGGGCTGCTAATGAAAAACTGTTTTTT; CDR3 protein: CASSLQGWAANEKLFF
clone size: few; D gene: -; J gene: TRBJ2-7; V gene: TRBV6-5; CDR3 DNA: TGTGCCAGCAGTTACCGAGACAGTAACGAGCAGTACTTC; CDR3 protein: CASSYRDSNEQYF
clone size: -; D gene: TRBD1; J gene: TRBJ2-7; V gene: TRBV10-2; CDR3 DNA: TGCGCCAGCAGTCTAGGGGGCGGCTACGAGCAGTACTTC; CDR3 protein: CASSLGGGYEQYF
clone size: -; D gene: -; J gene: TRBJ1-1; V gene: TRBV5-1; CDR3 DNA: TGCGCCAGCAGCTTGGAGATGTACAGGACGAACACTGAAGCTTTCTTT; CDR3 protein: CASSLEMYRTNTEAFF
clone size: -; D gene: -; J gene: TRBJ1-1; V gene: TRBV6-5; CDR3 DNA: TGTGCCAGCAAAACTGGCCAAGGGGGTCCTGAAGCTTTCTTT; CDR3 protein: CASKTGQGGPEAFF
clone size: -; D gene: TRBD1; J gene: TRBJ2-7; V gene: TRBV5-4; CDR3 DNA: TGTGCCAGCAGCACGACAGGGTTCTACGAGCAGTACTTC; CDR3 protein: CASSTTGFYEQYF